Below are 12 T cell receptor beta chains sequenced from a single sample in a study of control samples from healthy donors and cancer patients. Clones were sequenced by immunoSEQ multiplex PCR, and TCRdb holds only the in-frame ones, with some missing. The sample yields 130,000 to 150,000 clones, roughly 90% seen once. Sequencing used blood. Every receptor here comes from a man aged 25-45 years in good health.

The rearrangement joins TRBV27 to TRBJ2-1, with 15 positions matching TRBD2. There are 18 residues in the CDR3. Germline CDR1 reads MNHEY; CDR2 reads SMNVEV (reference sequence). The J segment lost 5 bases and the V segment lost 5 bases, leaving 10 bases of the junction unmatched. The CDR3 spells CASSRGLAGGRMDNEQFF. CDR3 DNA: TGTGCCAGCAGTAGGGGACTAGCGGGAGGCCGGATGGACAATGAGCAGTTCTTC.

CDR3 residues: CASSPYPGTGDTGELFF. CDR3 nucleotide sequence: TGCGCCAGCAGCCCTTACCCCGGGACAGGGGATACCGGGGAGCTGTTTTTT. The chain uses TRBV5-1 and TRBJ2-2; TRBD1 aligns across 10 bases. This CDR3 has 17 amino acids. V dropped 4 bases and J dropped 5; count of bases not matched to a gene: 11. The V gene's germline CDR1 is SGHRS and CDR2 YFSETQ.

This clone was seen a single time. The rearrangement links TRBV29-1 to TRBJ2-7, with TRBD1 matching 10 bases. V was pared by 4 bases and J by 3 bases, with 6 bases of the junction left unmatched. The CDR3 is 14 amino acids. The germline gives CDR1 SQVTM, CDR2 ANQGSEA. The CDR3 sequence: CSVVEGQGVYEQYF. The DNA of the CDR3 is TGCAGCGTTGTGGAAGGACAGGGGGTCTACGAGCAGTACTTC.

The chain has TRBV6-1 and TRBJ2-1, with D possibly being TRBD2 (6 bases). CDR3 length: 16 residues. Per germline, CDR1 MNHNS and CDR2 SASEGT. With 1 base removed from V and 4 bases from J, the gap between germline ends came to 14 bases. CDR3 in DNA: TGTGCCAGCAGTGAAGGCGGAGGAGGGGCGTACAATGAGCAGTTCTTC. Encoded protein: CASSEGGGGAYNEQFF.

The chain recombines TRBV12-3 or TRBV12-4 with TRBJ1-2, with D unresolved. The CDR3 consists of 12 residues. V lost 4 bases, J lost 2 bases, and 5 bases lay in between. DNA of the CDR3: TGTGCCAGCAGTTGGGGAAACTATGGCTACACCTTC. Protein sequence: CASSWGNYGYTF.

The genes are TRBV7-6 and TRBJ1-2; D ambiguous. V was shortened by 5 bases and J by 5 bases, with 21 bases between the two germline ends. Germline V lookup: CDR1 SGHVS, CDR2 FNYEAQ. This CDR3 spans 16 amino acids. The CDR3 sequence is CASSPGPLGAYYGYTF. The CDR3 nucleotides are TGTGCCAGCAGCCCCGGGCCCCTCGGAGCCTATTATGGCTACACCTTC.

The chain has TRBV5-6 and TRBJ2-1, with 9 bases matching TRBD2. This CDR3 contains 17 residues. The germline gives CDR1 SGHDT, CDR2 YYEEEE. The V gene end was trimmed by 1 base and the J gene end by 4 bases; junction bases not matched to a gene: 9. CDR3 in amino acids: CASSLFSGRLVYNEQFF. The CDR3 nucleotides read TGTGCCAGCAGCTTGTTTAGCGGGAGACTAGTGTACAATGAGCAGTTCTTC.

The chain couples TRBV2 to TRBJ1-2; 8 bases agree with TRBD1. This CDR3 is built from 15 residues. Germline V gives CDR1 SNHLY, CDR2 FYNNEI. V trimming: 3 bases; J trimming: 5 bases; junction bases outside the gene matches: 8. This CDR3 is CASSEKTGGPYGYTF. The CDR3, as DNA: TGTGCCAGCAGTGAGAAAACAGGGGGGCCTTATGGCTACACCTTC.

The V call is TRBV7-8, the J call TRBJ1-1; 9 nucleotides match TRBD1. The length of the CDR3 is 16 residues. Germline lookup yields CDR1 SGHVS and CDR2 FQNEAQ. After removal of 5 bases from V and 3 bases from J, the junction contained 10 bases not matched to a gene. The CDR3 DNA reads as TGTGCCAGCAGCCCCGGGACAGGGAATCCCTACACTGAAGCTTTCTTT. Translating gives CASSPGTGNPYTEAFF. The whole variable domain, filled in from reference TRBV7-8 and TRBJ1-1, reads GAGVSQSPRYKVAKRGQDVALRCDPISGHVSLFWYQQALGQGPEFLTYFQNEAQLDKSGLPSDRFFAERPEGSVSTLKIQRTQQEDSAVYLCASSPGTGNPYTEAFFGQGTRLTVV.

This sequence joins TRBV28 and TRBJ1-3; the D gene is possibly TRBD1 (6 bases). Per the germline V gene, CDR1 is MDHEN and CDR2 is SYDVKM. CDR3 length: 18 amino acids. V was cut by 2 bases and J by 0 bases, with 17 bases left in between. CDR3 coding DNA: TGTGCCAGCAGTTTAAGCCGCGGACAGTTCTACTCTGGAAACACCATATATTTT. Its translation: CASSLSRGQFYSGNTIYF.

The chain employs TRBV5-1 and TRBJ2-2; the D gene is possibly TRBD2 (6 bases). The germline V gene has CDR1 SGHRS and CDR2 YFSETQ. V shed 0 bases and J shed 3 bases, with 15 bases lying between them. The CDR3 is 17 residues long. CDR3 in amino acids: CASSLAAGSRDTGELFF. Written as DNA, the CDR3 is TGCGCCAGCAGCTTGGCGGCGGGATCTCGGGACACCGGGGAGCTGTTTTTT. The full variable domain, its missing parts supplied by reference TRBV5-1 and TRBJ2-2, is KAGVTQTPRYLIKTRGQQVTLSCSPISGHRSVSWYQQTPGQGLQFLFEYFSETQRNKGNFPGRFSGRQFSNSRSEMNVSTLELGDSALYLCASSLAAGSRDTGELFFGEGSRLTVL.

This chain connects TRBV9 to TRBJ2-1; 15 bases match TRBD2. V lost 0 bases to trimming and J lost 9 bases; unmatched junction nucleotides: 7. Germline V gene sequence: CDR1 SGDLS, CDR2 YYNGEE. There are 17 residues in the CDR3. In nucleotides, the CDR3 is TGTGCCAGCAGCGTAGCCGGGACTAGCGGGAGGCTGGGTGAGCAGTTCTTC. It specifies CASSVAGTSGRLGEQFF.